This note documents a single T cell receptor (beta chain) sequence. Its antigen is unknown. CDR1 MNHEY and CDR2 SMNVEV come from the germline V gene (reference sequence). The V gene end was trimmed by 8 bases and the J gene end by 14 bases; junction bases not matched to a gene: 11. The CDR3 covers 12 residues. The data belong to a study of T cell clones after liver transplantation. General study results and limits: Donor-reactive sequences fell more than third party-reactive ones, suggesting partial deletion. Small, mixed patient groups and varying post-transplant times limit these conclusions.

Clones were read by immunoSEQ multiplex PCR, and TCRdb kept only the in-frame ones, dropping some. The sample lists about 7,900 clones; approximately 80% were seen once. This receptor was taken from a human donor who received a liver transplant. The specimen was CD8+ T cells from blood, collected before liver transplant. The rearrangement uses TRBV27 and TRBJ1-1; 10 bases are shared with TRBD1. CDR3 loop: CASQQPGQGFFF. The CDR3 nucleotides are TGTGCCAGCCAGCAACCGGGACAGGGGTTCTTCTTT.